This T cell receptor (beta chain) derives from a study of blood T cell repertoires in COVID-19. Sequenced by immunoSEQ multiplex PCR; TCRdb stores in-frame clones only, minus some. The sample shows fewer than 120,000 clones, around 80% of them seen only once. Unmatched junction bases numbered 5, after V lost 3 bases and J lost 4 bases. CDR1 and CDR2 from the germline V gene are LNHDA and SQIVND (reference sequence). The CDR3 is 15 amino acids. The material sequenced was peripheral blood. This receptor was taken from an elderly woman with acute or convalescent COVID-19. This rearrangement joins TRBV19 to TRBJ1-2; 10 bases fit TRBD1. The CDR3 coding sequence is TGTGCCAGTAGTATGGAGGACAGGGGGGCCTATGGCTACACCTTC. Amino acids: CASSMEDRGAYGYTF.